This T cell receptor beta chain is from a study of early T cells in non-severe SARS-CoV-2 infection. Study-level background: Sequencing was performed on bulk RNA from unsorted whole blood, leaving chains unpaired.

TCRdb passed the 5' RACE reads through MiXCR, listing each CDR3 protein once. The table lists about 20,000 distinct CDR3 sequences, about 4.3% of them singletons. V lost 1 base, J lost 3 bases, and 4 bases stayed unmatched. CDR3 length equals 15 residues. Germline assignment: CDR1 SGHDN and CDR2 FVKESK. This clonotype occurred many times. The sequence was collected from an adult who was a healthcare worker with PCR-confirmed SARS-CoV-2 infection or an uninfected control (not recorded which). The chain combines TRBV14 with TRBJ2-7, with 9 bases matching TRBD1. Sequencing input: whole blood. The CDR3 region has the DNA TGTGCCAGCAGCCAAGGAACAGGGGGCTTCTACGAGCAGTACTTC. Translation: CASSQGTGGFYEQYF.